This T cell receptor (beta chain) came from a study of Ad26.COV2.S vaccination and SARS-CoV-2 variants. CDR1 is LGHNA, CDR2 YSLEER, per germline. This CDR3 is 13 amino acids long. Trimming removed 5 bases at V and 6 bases at J, with 11 bases between. Treatment of the sample: 19 received Ad26.COV2.S at low or high dose, single or two shots; several received placebo; per-sample allocation not given. Collection of the samples took place on day 63 after the first injection of vaccine or placebo. The assay was immunoSEQ multiplex PCR, and TCRdb's table has in-frame clones only and misses some. Found here are 380,000 or so clones, approximately 86% of them singletons; the top ten hold approximately 11%.

The genes are TRBV4-3 and TRBJ2-4, with D possibly TRBD1 on 5 matching bases. The sequence came from a person between 18 and 65 years old who received the Ad26.COV2.S COVID-19 vaccine or a placebo. The sample here was peripheral blood, taken in a trial of Ad26.COV2.S vaccine versus placebo. The chain's CDR3 is CASSLGVGNIQYF. The CDR3 nucleotides are TGCGCCAGCAGCTTAGGGGTGGGAAACATTCAGTACTTC.